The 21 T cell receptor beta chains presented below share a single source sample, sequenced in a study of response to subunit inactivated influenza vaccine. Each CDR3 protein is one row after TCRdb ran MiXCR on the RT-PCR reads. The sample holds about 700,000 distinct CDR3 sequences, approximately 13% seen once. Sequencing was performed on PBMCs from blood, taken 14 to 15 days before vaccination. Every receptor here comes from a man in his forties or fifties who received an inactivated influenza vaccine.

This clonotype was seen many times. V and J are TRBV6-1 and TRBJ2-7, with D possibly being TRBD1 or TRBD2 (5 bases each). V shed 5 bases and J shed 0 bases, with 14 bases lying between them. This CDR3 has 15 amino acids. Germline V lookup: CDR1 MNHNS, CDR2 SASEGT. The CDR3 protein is CASSPGAVSSYEQYF. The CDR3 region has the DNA TGTGCCAGCAGTCCCGGGGCAGTAAGCTCCTACGAGCAGTACTTC.

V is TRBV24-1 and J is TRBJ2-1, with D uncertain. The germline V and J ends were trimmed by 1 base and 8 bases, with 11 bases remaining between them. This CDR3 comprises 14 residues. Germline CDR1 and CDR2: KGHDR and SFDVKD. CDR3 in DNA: TGTGCCACCAGTGATTTCTCCAGTTCCTATGAGCAGTTCTTC. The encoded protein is CATSDFSSSYEQFF.

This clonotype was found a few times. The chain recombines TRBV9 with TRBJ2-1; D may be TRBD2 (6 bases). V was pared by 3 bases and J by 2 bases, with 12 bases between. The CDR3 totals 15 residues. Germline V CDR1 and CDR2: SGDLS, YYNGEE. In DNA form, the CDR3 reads TGTGCCAGCAGCGCCTCCCCGGGGGCCTACAATGAGCAGTTCTTC. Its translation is CASSASPGAYNEQFF. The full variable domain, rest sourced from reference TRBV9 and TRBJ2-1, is DSGVTQTPKHLITATGQRVTLRCSPRSGDLSVYWYQQSLDQGLQFLIQYYNGEERAKGNILERFSAQQFPDLHSELNLSSLELGDSALYFCASSASPGAYNEQFFGPGTRLTVL.

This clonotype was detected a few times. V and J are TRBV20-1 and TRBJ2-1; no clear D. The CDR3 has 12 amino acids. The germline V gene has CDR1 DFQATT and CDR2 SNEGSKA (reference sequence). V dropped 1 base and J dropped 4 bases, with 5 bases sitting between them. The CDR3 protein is CSARVEYNEQFF. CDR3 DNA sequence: TGCAGTGCTAGAGTTGAATACAATGAGCAGTTCTTC.

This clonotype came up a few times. CDR3 sequence: CASSYTWVNQPQHF. CDR3 in DNA: TGTGCCAGCAGCTACACGTGGGTCAATCAGCCCCAGCATTTT. This sequence joins TRBV7-2 and TRBJ1-5; D not certain. The ends were cut back, 4 bases at V and 3 bases at J, with 10 bases in the middle. The germline V gene has CDR1 SGHTA and CDR2 FQGNSA. This CDR3 is 14 amino acids long.

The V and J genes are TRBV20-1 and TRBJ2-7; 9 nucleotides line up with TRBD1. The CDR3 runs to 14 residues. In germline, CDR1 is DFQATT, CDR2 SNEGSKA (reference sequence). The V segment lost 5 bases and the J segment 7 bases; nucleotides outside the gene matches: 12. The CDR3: CSARDTQGAWEQYF. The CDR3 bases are TGCAGTGCTCGGGATACACAGGGGGCGTGGGAGCAGTACTTC.

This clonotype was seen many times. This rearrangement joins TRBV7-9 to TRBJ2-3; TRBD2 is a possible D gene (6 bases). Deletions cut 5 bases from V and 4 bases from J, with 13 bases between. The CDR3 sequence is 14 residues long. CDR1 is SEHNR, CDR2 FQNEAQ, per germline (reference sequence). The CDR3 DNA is TGTGCCAGCAGCCCGTTTGCTAGCGCAGATACGCAGTATTTT. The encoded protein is CASSPFASADTQYF.

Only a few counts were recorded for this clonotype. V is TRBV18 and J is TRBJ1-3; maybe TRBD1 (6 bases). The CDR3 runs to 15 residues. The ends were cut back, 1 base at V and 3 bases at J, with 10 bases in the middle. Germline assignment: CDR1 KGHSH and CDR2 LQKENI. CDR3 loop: CASSPQQGDGNTIYF. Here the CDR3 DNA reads TGTGCCAGCTCACCACAACAGGGTGATGGAAACACCATATATTTT.

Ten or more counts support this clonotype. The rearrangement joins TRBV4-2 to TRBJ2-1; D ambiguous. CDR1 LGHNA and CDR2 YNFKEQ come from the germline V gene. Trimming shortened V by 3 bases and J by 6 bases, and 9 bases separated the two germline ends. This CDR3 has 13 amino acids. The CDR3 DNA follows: TGTGCCAGCAGCCAGGACCCCCGCAATGAGCAGTTCTTC. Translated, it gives CASSQDPRNEQFF.

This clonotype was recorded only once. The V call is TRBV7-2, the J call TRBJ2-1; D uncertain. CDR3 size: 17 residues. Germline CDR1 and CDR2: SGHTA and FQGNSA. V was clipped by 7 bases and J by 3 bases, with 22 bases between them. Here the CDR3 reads CASTPNKGKSFYNEQFF. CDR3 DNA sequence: TGTGCCAGCACCCCCAATAAGGGTAAAAGCTTCTACAATGAGCAGTTCTTC.

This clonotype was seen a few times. The CDR3 region has the DNA TGTGCCAGCAGTTTGTCGCGGGAGGGCCCCGGCTACGAGCAGTACTTC. It encodes CASSLSREGPGYEQYF. This chain links TRBV12-3 or TRBV12-4 with TRBJ2-7, with 9 bases matching TRBD2. The CDR3 extends over 16 amino acids. The V and J ends lost 3 bases and 3 bases, in that order; junction bases with no gene match: 9.

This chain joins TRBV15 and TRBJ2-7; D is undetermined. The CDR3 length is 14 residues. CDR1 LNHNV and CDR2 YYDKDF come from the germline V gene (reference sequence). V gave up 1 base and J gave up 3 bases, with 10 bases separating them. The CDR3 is CATSRVWMRYEQYF. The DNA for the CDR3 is TGTGCCACCAGCAGAGTTTGGATGCGCTACGAGCAGTACTTC.

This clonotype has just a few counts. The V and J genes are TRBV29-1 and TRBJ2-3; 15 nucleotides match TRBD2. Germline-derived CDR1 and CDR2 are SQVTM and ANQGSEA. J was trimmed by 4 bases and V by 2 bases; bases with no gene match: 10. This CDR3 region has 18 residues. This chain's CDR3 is CSVEIGTSGGRFADTQYF. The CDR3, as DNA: TGCAGCGTTGAAATTGGGACTAGCGGGGGGCGCTTCGCAGATACGCAGTATTTT.

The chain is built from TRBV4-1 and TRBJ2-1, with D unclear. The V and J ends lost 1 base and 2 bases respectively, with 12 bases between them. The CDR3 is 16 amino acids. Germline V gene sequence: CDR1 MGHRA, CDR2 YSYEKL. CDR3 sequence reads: CASSQVEHPPYNEQFF. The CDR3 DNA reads TGCGCCAGCAGCCAAGTGGAGCACCCTCCCTACAATGAGCAGTTCTTC.

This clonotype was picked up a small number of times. The CDR3 spells CSVATGGTYEQYF. The CDR3 nucleotides read TGCAGCGTTGCGACAGGGGGTACCTACGAGCAGTACTTC. The gene calls are TRBV29-1 and TRBJ2-7; 9 nucleotides align to TRBD1. With V trimmed by 4 bases and J by 2 bases, 3 bases remained unmatched. The germline V gene has CDR1 SQVTM and CDR2 ANQGSEA. The CDR3 covers 13 residues.

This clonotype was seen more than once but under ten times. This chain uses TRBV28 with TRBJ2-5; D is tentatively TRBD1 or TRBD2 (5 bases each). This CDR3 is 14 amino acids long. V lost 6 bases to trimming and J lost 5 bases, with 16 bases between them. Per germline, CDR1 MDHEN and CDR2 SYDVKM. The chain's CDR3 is CASRPPHEGETQYF. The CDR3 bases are TGTGCCAGCAGACCACCACATGAGGGGGAGACCCAGTACTTC.

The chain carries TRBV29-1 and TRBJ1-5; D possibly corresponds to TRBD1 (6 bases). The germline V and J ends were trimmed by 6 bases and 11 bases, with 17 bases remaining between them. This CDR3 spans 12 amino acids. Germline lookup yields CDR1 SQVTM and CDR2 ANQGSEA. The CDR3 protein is CSVGTGHLTQHF. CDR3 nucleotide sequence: TGCAGCGTCGGAACGGGACACCTCACCCAGCATTTT.

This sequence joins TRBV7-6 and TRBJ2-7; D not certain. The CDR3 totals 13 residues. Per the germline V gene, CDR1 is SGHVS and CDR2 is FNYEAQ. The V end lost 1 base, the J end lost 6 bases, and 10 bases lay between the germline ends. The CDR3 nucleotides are TGTGCCAGCAGCTTAGACGATCTATCCGAGCAGTACTTC. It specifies CASSLDDLSEQYF.

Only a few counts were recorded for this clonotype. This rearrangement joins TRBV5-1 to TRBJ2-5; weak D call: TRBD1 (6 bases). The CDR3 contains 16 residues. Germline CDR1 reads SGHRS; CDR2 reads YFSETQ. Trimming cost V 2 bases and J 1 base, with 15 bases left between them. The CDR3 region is CASSFFGTLIQETQYF. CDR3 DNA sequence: TGCGCCAGCAGCTTCTTCGGGACACTAATCCAAGAGACCCAGTACTTC.

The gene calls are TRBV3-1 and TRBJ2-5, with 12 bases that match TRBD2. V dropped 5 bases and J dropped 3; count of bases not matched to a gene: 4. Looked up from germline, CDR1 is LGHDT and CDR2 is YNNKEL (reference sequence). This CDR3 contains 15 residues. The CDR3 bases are TGTGCCAGCAGCGCGGGACTAGCGGGTAAAGAGACCCAGTACTTC. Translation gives CASSAGLAGKETQYF.

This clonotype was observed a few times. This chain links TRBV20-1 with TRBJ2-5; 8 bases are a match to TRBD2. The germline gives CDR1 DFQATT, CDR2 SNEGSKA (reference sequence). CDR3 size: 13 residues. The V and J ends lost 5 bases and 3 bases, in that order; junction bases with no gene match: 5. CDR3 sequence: CSAHSGIEETQYF. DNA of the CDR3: TGCAGTGCTCATAGCGGGATAGAAGAGACCCAGTACTTC.